This entry lists 27 T cell receptor beta chains sequenced from one sample in a study of regulatory T cells in long-lasting Graves disease. iRepertoire HTBI primers and Arm-PCR of CDR3 regions built TCR beta libraries. TCRdb reanalysed the multiplex PCR reads using MiXCR and keeps one entry per CDR3 protein. The data hold around 500,000 distinct CDR3 sequences, with about 16% observed a single time. The time point is: newly diagnosed GD, antithyroid drugs for less than 3 months. The TCR library used RNA extracted from PBMCs. The same data also contributed to another study, on T cells in Graves' hyperthyroidism and ophthalmopathy.

The sample consisted of peripheral blood mononuclear cells (PBMCs), taken at new diagnosis, from a patient treated with antithyroid drugs. The receptors were sampled from a woman aged 35-65 years with Graves disease.

This clonotype was observed many times. V usage is TRBV18 and J usage is TRBJ1-5; D is uncertain. V dropped 5 bases and J dropped 3 bases, with 14 bases sitting between them. The CDR3 covers 15 residues. The germline CDR1 and CDR2 sequences are KGHSH and LQKENI. The chain's CDR3 is CASSSYGQDNQPQHF. CDR3 coding DNA: TGTGCCAGCTCATCGTACGGGCAGGACAATCAGCCCCAGCATTTT.

In its sample, this clonotype was seen many times. J is TRBJ2-3 and V is TRBV2, with TRBD2 identical over 12 bases. V dropped 6 bases and J dropped 3; count of bases not matched to a gene: 4. CDR1 SNHLY and CDR2 FYNNEI come from the germline V gene. The CDR3 consists of 15 residues. In DNA, the CDR3 is TGTGCCAGCAGAGGACTAGCGGGGTATACAGATACGCAGTATTTT. It yields the protein CASRGLAGYTDTQYF. The variable domain in full, with the rest retrieved from reference TRBV2 and TRBJ2-3, is EPEVTQTPSHQVTQMGQEVILRCVPISNHLYFYWYRQILGQKVEFLVSFYNNEISEKSEIFDDQFSVERPDGSNFTLKIRSTKLEDSAMYFCASRGLAGYTDTQYFGPGTRLTVL.

This clonotype was observed a few times. J is TRBJ2-7 and V is TRBV6-1, with D unresolved. Germline lookup yields CDR1 MNHNS and CDR2 SASEGT. Trimming shortened V by 0 bases and J by 3 bases, and 9 bases separated the two germline ends. This CDR3 comprises 14 residues. CDR3 in amino acids: CASSEAGRNYEQYF. The CDR3 DNA follows: TGTGCCAGCAGTGAAGCAGGCAGGAACTACGAGCAGTACTTC.

This clonotype was counted many times. The chain has TRBV12-3 or TRBV12-4 and TRBJ2-5; perhaps TRBD2 as D (5 bases). The CDR3 is 17 amino acids. The V gene lost 3 bases and the J gene lost 1 base, with 18 bases spanning the gap. The CDR3 loop reads CASSLSRGGEGQETQYF. CDR3 coding DNA: TGTGCCAGCAGTTTGTCCCGGGGTGGAGAGGGCCAAGAGACCCAGTACTTC.

The rearrangement uses TRBV15 and TRBJ1-5; 8 bases align to TRBD1. V dropped 5 bases and J dropped 3; count of bases not matched to a gene: 9. CDR1 and CDR2 (germline): LNHNV, YYDKDF (reference sequence). This CDR3 has 16 amino acids. This CDR3 reads CATSGSRTGHNQPQHF. The CDR3 nucleotides are TGTGCCACCAGCGGCTCCCGGACAGGGCACAATCAGCCCCAGCATTTT.

CDR3: CASGTSGGRTGELFF. CDR3 coding DNA: TGTGCCAGCGGGACTAGCGGGGGACGCACCGGGGAGCTGTTTTTT. This rearrangement joins TRBV6-2 or TRBV6-3 to TRBJ2-2; TRBD2 matches 14 bases. This CDR3 is 15 amino acids long. The V segment lost 8 bases and the J segment 4 bases; nucleotides outside the gene matches: 3. Germline values: CDR1 MNHEY, CDR2 SVGEGT.

This clonotype was detected many times. The chain joins TRBV7-2 to TRBJ2-1, with D perhaps matching TRBD1 (6 bases). The germline V gene has CDR1 SGHTA and CDR2 FQGNSA. V lost 4 bases, J lost 1 base, and 11 bases lay in between. The CDR3 consists of 15 residues. CDR3 DNA: TGTGCCAGCAGCTACGAGAGGGGGTCCTACAATGAGCAGTTCTTC. Its protein product is CASSYERGSYNEQFF. The full variable domain, rest sourced from reference TRBV7-2 and TRBJ2-1, is GAGVSQSPSNKVTEKGKDVELRCDPISGHTALYWYRQSLGQGLEFLIYFQGNSAPDKSGLPSDRFSAERTGGSVSTLTIQRTQQEDSAVYLCASSYERGSYNEQFFGPGTRLTVL.

This clonotype was seen more than once but under ten times. This chain uses TRBV6-1 with TRBJ1-5, with 8 nucleotides matching TRBD1. The CDR3 totals 14 residues. Germline values: CDR1 MNHNS, CDR2 SASEGT. After removal of 7 bases from V and 1 base from J, the junction contained 3 bases not matched to a gene. CDR3 nucleotide sequence: TGTGCCAGCACCTGGGACAGGAGCAATCAGCCCCAGCATTTT. Translating it yields CASTWDRSNQPQHF.

The gene calls are TRBV20-1 and TRBJ2-7, with 12 bases aligning to TRBD2. The J segment lost 4 bases and the V segment lost 8 bases, leaving 12 bases of the junction unmatched. The CDR3 covers 15 residues. Germline values: CDR1 DFQATT, CDR2 SNEGSKA (reference sequence). The CDR3 DNA follows: TGCAGTACTAAAGTAACTAGCGGGGGGCGGTACGAGCAGTACTTC. It codes for CSTKVTSGGRYEQYF.

This clonotype occurred once. This rearrangement joins TRBV29-1 to TRBJ2-2; 7 nucleotides agree with TRBD1. From germline, CDR1 is SQVTM and CDR2 ANQGSEA. The V segment lost 7 bases and the J segment 6 bases; nucleotides outside the gene matches: 11. CDR3 length: 14 amino acids. CDR3 in DNA: TGCAGCGCTTCAAGGACCCAGGGGGCCGGGGAGCTGTTTTTT. Amino acids: CSASRTQGAGELFF.

V usage is TRBV5-5 and J usage is TRBJ1-1; D call uncertain. V lost 0 bases, J lost 5 bases, and 11 bases lay in between. Germline CDR1 is SGHKS and CDR2 is YYEKEE (reference sequence). The CDR3 covers 14 residues. CDR3 in amino acids: CASSLVVGQTEAFF. In nucleotides, the CDR3 is TGTGCCAGCAGCTTGGTGGTGGGCCAGACTGAAGCTTTCTTT.

V usage is TRBV11-2 and J usage is TRBJ1-1, with a tentative D call TRBD1 (6 bases). The V and J ends lost 8 bases and 10 bases respectively, with 17 bases between them. In germline, CDR1 is SGHAT, CDR2 FQNNGV. The CDR3 has 12 amino acids. Written as DNA, the CDR3 is TGTGCCAGCGGCCCCGGGACAACAGGAGCTTTCTTT. Translating it yields CASGPGTTGAFF.

Ten or more counts support this clonotype. The chain recombines TRBV5-1 with TRBJ2-2; 8 positions agree with TRBD1. Germline CDR1 SGHRS, CDR2 YFSETQ. The trim removed 4 bases at V and 7 bases at J, leaving 9 bases unmatched. The CDR3 extends over 15 amino acids. The DNA for the CDR3 is TGCGCCAGCAGCCCGGGGACAGGCCTCGTCGGGGAGCTGTTTTTT. Residues: CASSPGTGLVGELFF. The full variable domain, with the rest looked up from reference TRBV5-1 and TRBJ2-2, is KAGVTQTPRYLIKTRGQQVTLSCSPISGHRSVSWYQQTPGQGLQFLFEYFSETQRNKGNFPGRFSGRQFSNSRSEMNVSTLELGDSALYLCASSPGTGLVGELFFGEGSRLTVL.

This clonotype was recorded many times. This rearrangement joins TRBV11-2 to TRBJ1-1; 7 positions agree with TRBD1. V shed 4 bases, J shed 4 bases, and the junction held 9 bases outside the gene matches. This CDR3 region has 15 residues. In germline, CDR1 is SGHAT, CDR2 FQNNGV. In DNA, the CDR3 is TGTGCCAGCAGCTCGAGACAGGGTAGAGGCACTGAAGCTTTCTTT. This sequence encodes CASSSRQGRGTEAFF.

This clonotype was seen more than once but under ten times. The V gene is TRBV19, the J gene TRBJ2-7; D uncertain. Trimming left V 1 base short and J 4 bases short, with 8 bases between. Germline CDR1 and CDR2: LNHDA and SQIVND (reference sequence). CDR3 size: 13 residues. CDR3 protein: CASSIGKNYEQYF. The CDR3 nucleotides read TGTGCCAGTAGTATAGGCAAGAATTACGAGCAGTACTTC.

Many counts were recorded for this clonotype. V gene TRBV11-2 combines with J gene TRBJ2-7; TRBD1 might be the D (6 bases). CDR1 and CDR2 from the germline V gene are SGHAT and FQNNGV. The CDR3 has 15 amino acids. Trimming removed 3 bases from V and 2 bases from J, with 14 bases in between. The CDR3 nucleotides are TGTGCCAGCAGCTTGAGTCCGGACAGCACCTACGAGCAGTACTTC. The encoded protein is CASSLSPDSTYEQYF. The complete variable domain, with remaining parts taken from reference TRBV11-2 and TRBJ2-7, reads EAGVAQSPRYKIIEKRQSVAFWCNPISGHATLYWYQQILGQGPKLLIQFQNNGVVDDSQLPKDRFSAERLKGVDSTLKIQPAKLEDSAVYLCASSLSPDSTYEQYFGPGTRLTVT.

This clonotype was seen ten or more times. The CDR3, as DNA: TGTGCCAGCGTGACCTGGGGGGCAGGAGCTTTCTTT. This sequence encodes CASVTWGAGAFF. The chain recombines TRBV6-4 with TRBJ1-1; tentative D call: TRBD1 (6 bases). V was shortened by 8 bases and J by 10 bases, with 17 bases between the two germline ends. The CDR3 covers 12 residues. Germline CDR1 MRHNA, CDR2 SNTAGT.

The chain links TRBV5-1 to TRBJ1-3; D is perhaps TRBD1 (5 bases). The CDR3 extends over 16 amino acids. V lost 3 bases and J lost 4, with 17 bases in between. Germline loops: CDR1 SGHRS, CDR2 YFSETQ. DNA of the CDR3: TGCGCCAGCAGCTCCTCGGGCGAGGGACCCGGAAACACCATATATTTT. This encodes CASSSSGEGPGNTIYF.

There are many counts of this clonotype. V gene TRBV6-1 combines with J gene TRBJ1-2, with D possibly matching TRBD1 (6 bases). The ends were cut back, 6 bases at V and 4 bases at J, with 15 bases in the middle. Germline V gene lookup returns CDR1 MNHNS and CDR2 SASEGT. The CDR3 loop spans 14 amino acids. In DNA, the CDR3 is TGTGCCAGCAGCCCACCGGGACACACCTATGGCTACACCTTC. This encodes CASSPPGHTYGYTF.

This clonotype appeared many times. The rearrangement links TRBV6-5 to TRBJ2-7; TRBD2 matches at 8 bases. Trimming cost V 4 bases and J 2 bases; bases outside gene matches: 10. Germline loops: CDR1 MNHEY, CDR2 SVGAGI. This CDR3 comprises 16 residues. The CDR3 DNA reads as TGTGCCAGCAGTTGGGCCGGCGGGGGGCGAGCCTACGAGCAGTACTTC. Translating it yields CASSWAGGGRAYEQYF.

This clonotype occurred a few times. This chain uses TRBV20-1 with TRBJ2-2; a weak D match, TRBD2 (5 bases). The germline V and J ends were trimmed by 5 bases and 5 bases, with 15 bases remaining between them. The CDR3 totals 14 residues. In germline, CDR1 is DFQATT, CDR2 SNEGSKA (reference sequence). CDR3 DNA sequence: TGCAGTGCTCAGAGAGGGTCGGGTACCGGGGAGCTGTTTTTT. This translates into CSAQRGSGTGELFF.

The V gene is TRBV7-8, the J gene TRBJ2-7; a possible D gene is TRBD2 (6 bases). This CDR3 has 14 amino acids. Per germline, CDR1 SGHVS and CDR2 FQNEAQ. V was pared by 3 bases and J by 5 bases, with 14 bases between. Written as DNA, the CDR3 is TGTGCCAGCAGCTTCCTTTATAGCGGCAACGAGCAGTACTTC. Translation: CASSFLYSGNEQYF.

This clonotype has only a few counts. V and J are TRBV24-1 and TRBJ1-2; TRBD1 matches at 7 bases. CDR1 and CDR2 from the germline V gene are KGHDR and SFDVKD. Trimming took 4 bases from V and 3 from J; bases not matched to a gene: 7. This CDR3 spans 15 amino acids. CDR3 nucleotides: TGTGCCACCAGTGACACTCACAGGGGTGACTATGGCTACACCTTC. This codes for CATSDTHRGDYGYTF.

Turning to this clonotype: This clone may be a read error of a much larger clone one base away. This chain connects TRBV20-1 to TRBJ2-1, with D uncertain. In germline, CDR1 is DFQATT, CDR2 SNEGSKA (reference sequence). This CDR3 is 11 amino acids long. The CDR3 sequence: CSARADNGQFF. The CDR3 nucleotides are TGCAGTGCTAGAGCCGACAATGGGCAGTTCTTC.

Ten or more counts support this clonotype. This rearrangement joins TRBV6-5 to TRBJ1-5, with unresolved D. The V and J ends lost 4 bases and 4 bases respectively, with 23 bases between them. CDR1 and CDR2 from the germline V gene are MNHEY and SVGAGI. CDR3 length: 18 amino acids. CDR3 region: CASSSQGDTANGNQPQHF. The CDR3 nucleotides are TGTGCCAGCAGTTCCCAAGGTGACACCGCGAACGGGAATCAGCCCCAGCATTTT.

Ten or more counts support this clonotype. V and J are TRBV7-2 and TRBJ2-1; perhaps TRBD2 as D (5 bases). V lost 0 bases and J lost 0, with 9 bases in between. Germline-derived CDR1 and CDR2 are SGHTA and FQGNSA. The CDR3 loop spans 16 amino acids. The CDR3 loop is CASSLAVTSSYNEQFF. In nucleotides, the CDR3 is TGTGCCAGCAGCTTAGCGGTTACTAGCTCCTACAATGAGCAGTTCTTC.

Ten or more counts support this clonotype. The V call is TRBV9, the J call TRBJ2-5; D may be TRBD2 (5 bases). Germline CDR1 and CDR2: SGDLS and YYNGEE. This CDR3 spans 17 amino acids. V gave up 0 bases and J gave up 1 base, with 16 bases separating them. CDR3 bases: TGTGCCAGCAGCGTAGGTAAAGACGGAGGACTCCAAGAGACCCAGTACTTC. It specifies CASSVGKDGGLQETQYF. The full variable domain, with the rest looked up from reference TRBV9 and TRBJ2-5, is DSGVTQTPKHLITATGQRVTLRCSPRSGDLSVYWYQQSLDQGLQFLIQYYNGEERAKGNILERFSAQQFPDLHSELNLSSLELGDSALYFCASSVGKDGGLQETQYFGPGTRLLVL.